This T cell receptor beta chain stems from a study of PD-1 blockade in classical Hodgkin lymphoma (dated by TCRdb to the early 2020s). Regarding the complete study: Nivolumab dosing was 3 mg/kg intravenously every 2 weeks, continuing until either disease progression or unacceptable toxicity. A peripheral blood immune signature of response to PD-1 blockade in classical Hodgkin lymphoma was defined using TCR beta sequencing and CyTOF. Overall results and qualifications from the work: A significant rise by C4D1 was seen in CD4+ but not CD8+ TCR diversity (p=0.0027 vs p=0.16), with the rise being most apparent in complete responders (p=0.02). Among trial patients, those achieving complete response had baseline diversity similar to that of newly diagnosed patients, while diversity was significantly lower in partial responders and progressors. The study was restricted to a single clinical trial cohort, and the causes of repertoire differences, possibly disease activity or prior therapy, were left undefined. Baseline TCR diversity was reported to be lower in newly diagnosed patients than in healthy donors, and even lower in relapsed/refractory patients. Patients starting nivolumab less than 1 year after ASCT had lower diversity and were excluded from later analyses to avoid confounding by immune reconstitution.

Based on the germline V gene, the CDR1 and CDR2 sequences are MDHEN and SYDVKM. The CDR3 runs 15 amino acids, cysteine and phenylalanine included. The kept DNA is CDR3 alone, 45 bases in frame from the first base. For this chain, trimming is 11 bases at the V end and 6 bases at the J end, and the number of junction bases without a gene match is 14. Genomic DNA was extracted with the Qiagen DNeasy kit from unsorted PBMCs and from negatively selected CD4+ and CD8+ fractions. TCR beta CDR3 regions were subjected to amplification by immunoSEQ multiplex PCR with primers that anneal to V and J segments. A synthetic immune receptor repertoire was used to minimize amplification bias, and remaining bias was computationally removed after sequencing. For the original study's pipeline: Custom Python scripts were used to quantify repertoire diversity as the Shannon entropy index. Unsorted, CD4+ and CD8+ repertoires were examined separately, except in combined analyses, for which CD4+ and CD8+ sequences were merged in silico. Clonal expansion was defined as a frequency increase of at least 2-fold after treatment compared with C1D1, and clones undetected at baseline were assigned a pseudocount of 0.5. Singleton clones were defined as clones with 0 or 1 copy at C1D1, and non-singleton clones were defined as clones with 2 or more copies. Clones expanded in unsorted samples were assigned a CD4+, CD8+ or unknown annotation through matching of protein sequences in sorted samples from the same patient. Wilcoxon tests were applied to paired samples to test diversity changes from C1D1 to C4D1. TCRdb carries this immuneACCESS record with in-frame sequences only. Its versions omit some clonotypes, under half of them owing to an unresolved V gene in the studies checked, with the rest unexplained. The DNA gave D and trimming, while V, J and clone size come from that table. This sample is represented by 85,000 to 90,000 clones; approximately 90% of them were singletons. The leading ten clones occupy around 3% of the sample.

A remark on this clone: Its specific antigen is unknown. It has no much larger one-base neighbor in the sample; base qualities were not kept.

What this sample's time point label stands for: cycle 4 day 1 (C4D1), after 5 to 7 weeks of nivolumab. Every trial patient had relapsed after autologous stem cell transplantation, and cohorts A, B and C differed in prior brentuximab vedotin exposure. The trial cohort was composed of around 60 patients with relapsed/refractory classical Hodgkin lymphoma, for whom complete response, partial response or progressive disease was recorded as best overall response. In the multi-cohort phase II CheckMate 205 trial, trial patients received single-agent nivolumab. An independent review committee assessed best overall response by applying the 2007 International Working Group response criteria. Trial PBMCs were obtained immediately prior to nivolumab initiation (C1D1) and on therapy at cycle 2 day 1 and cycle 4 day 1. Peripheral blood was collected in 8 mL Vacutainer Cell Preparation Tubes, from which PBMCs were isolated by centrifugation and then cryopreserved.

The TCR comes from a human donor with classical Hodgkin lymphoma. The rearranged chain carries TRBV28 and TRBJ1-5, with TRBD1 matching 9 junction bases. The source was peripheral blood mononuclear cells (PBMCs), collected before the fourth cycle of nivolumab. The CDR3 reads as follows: CASRTGALTSQPQHF. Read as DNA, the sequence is TGTGCCTCTCGGACAGGGGCATTGACGAGTCAGCCCCAGCATTTT.